The next 5 T cell receptor beta chains were all read from a single sample in a study of shared clonotypes between healthy human individuals. Sequencing was performed with immunoSEQ multiplex PCR; in TCRdb, only in-frame clones are kept and a portion is missing. This sample has around 2,100,000 clones, with about 94% found just once. CD45RO-negative CD8 cells positively selected for CCR7 made up the naive population, which excluded terminally differentiated effector memory CD45RA+ cells. Sequencing was carried out using naive CD8+ T cells sorted from blood. All receptors derive from a man aged 18-30 years in good health.

The V and J genes are TRBV7-9 and TRBJ2-7, with D perhaps matching TRBD1 (6 bases). The CDR3 contains 14 residues. The ends were cut back, 5 bases at V and 4 bases at J, with 15 bases in the middle. Germline V gene data show CDR1 as SEHNR and CDR2 as FQNEAQ (reference sequence). CDR3 region: CASSARTENYEQYF. For the CDR3, the DNA is TGTGCCAGCAGCGCCCGGACAGAGAATTACGAGCAGTACTTC.

The rearrangement uses TRBV28 and TRBJ2-3; D is unresolved. The CDR3 is 14 amino acids. Germline CDR1 MDHEN, CDR2 SYDVKM. V was clipped by 3 bases and J by 5 bases, with 12 bases between them. The CDR3 here is CASSFASDGDTQYF. The CDR3 DNA sequence: TGTGCCAGCAGTTTCGCTTCCGACGGAGATACGCAGTATTTT.

The chain is built from TRBV5-6 and TRBJ2-3, with D uncertain. V gave up 0 bases and J gave up 6 bases, with 8 bases separating them. This CDR3 spans 13 amino acids. Germline values: CDR1 SGHDT, CDR2 YYEEEE. The DNA of the CDR3 is TGTGCCAGCAGCTTGGCCCCCGGGGATACGCAGTATTTT. Its translation: CASSLAPGDTQYF.

The J gene is TRBJ1-5, the V gene TRBV30, with D possibly being TRBD1 (5 bases). Germline CDR1 and CDR2: GTSNPN and SVGIG (reference sequence). V was clipped by 0 bases and J by 7 bases, with 16 bases between them. The CDR3 is 15 amino acids. Here the CDR3 reads CAWSVRGSRGQPQHF. The CDR3, as DNA: TGTGCCTGGAGTGTAAGGGGCAGTCGGGGACAGCCCCAGCATTTT.

DNA of the CDR3: TGTGCCAGCAGCGTAGGTGGGGGGGTAGGGAACGAGCAGTACTTC. This encodes CASSVGGGVGNEQYF. The chain couples TRBV9 to TRBJ2-7; 7 nucleotides match TRBD2. Per the germline V gene, CDR1 is SGDLS and CDR2 is YYNGEE. V trimming: 0 bases; J trimming: 5 bases; junction bases outside the gene matches: 8. This CDR3 has 15 amino acids.